The entry below describes one TCR beta chain. The data were taken from a study of T cell changes during pregnancy in multiple sclerosis. Germline CDR1 reads SGHDN; CDR2 reads FVKESK. Trimming removed 3 bases from V and 3 bases from J, with 17 bases in between. The CDR3 is made up of 16 amino acids. Sequenced by immunoSEQ multiplex PCR; TCRdb stores in-frame clones only, minus some. The sample has tens of thousands of clones; over 80% are singletons. The V call is TRBV14, the J call TRBJ2-5; maybe TRBD2 (5 bases). The material sequenced was CD4+ T cells from peripheral blood mononuclear cells, taken before pregnancy. The source of this sequence is a female donor with multiple sclerosis, enrolled in a pregnancy study. CDR3 amino acids: CASSHRSGIGEETQYF. The CDR3 coding sequence is TGTGCCAGCAGCCATAGGTCGGGAATCGGGGAAGAGACCCAGTACTTC.